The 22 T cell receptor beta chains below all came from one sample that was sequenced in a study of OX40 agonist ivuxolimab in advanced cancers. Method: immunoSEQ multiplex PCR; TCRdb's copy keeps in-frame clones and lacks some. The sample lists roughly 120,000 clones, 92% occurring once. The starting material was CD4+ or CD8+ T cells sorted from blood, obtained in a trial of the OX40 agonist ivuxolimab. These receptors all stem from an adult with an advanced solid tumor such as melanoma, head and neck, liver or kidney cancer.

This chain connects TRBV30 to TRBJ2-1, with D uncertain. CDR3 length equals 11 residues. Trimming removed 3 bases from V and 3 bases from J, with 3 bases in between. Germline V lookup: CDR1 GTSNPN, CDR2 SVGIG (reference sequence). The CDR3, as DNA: TGTGCCTGGAGCCACTACAATGAGCAGTTCTTC. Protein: CAWSHYNEQFF. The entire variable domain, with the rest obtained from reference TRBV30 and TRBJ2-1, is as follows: SQTIHQWPATLVQPVGSPLSLECTVEGTSNPNLYWYRQAAGRGLQLLFYSVGIGQISSEVPQNLSASRPQDRQFILSSKKLLLSDSGFYLCAWSHYNEQFFGPGTRLTVL.

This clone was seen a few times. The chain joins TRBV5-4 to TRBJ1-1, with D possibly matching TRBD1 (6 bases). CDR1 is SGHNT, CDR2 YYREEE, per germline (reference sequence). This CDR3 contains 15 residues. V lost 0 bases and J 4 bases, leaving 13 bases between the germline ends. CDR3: CASSLVGGGPTEAFF. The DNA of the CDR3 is TGTGCCAGCAGCTTGGTCGGGGGCGGTCCCACTGAAGCTTTCTTT.

The CDR3 sequence is CASSPGVQETQYF. The CDR3 bases are TGTGCCAGCTCCCCCGGGGTGCAAGAGACCCAGTACTTC. The chain couples TRBV18 to TRBJ2-5; D is possibly TRBD2 (5 bases). The CDR3 length is 13 residues. Looked up from germline, CDR1 is KGHSH and CDR2 is LQKENI. V lost 6 bases to trimming and J lost 2 bases, with 10 bases between them.

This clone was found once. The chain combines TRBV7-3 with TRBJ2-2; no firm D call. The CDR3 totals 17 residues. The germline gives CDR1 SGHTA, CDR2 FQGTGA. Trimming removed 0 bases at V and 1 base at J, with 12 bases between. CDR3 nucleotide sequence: TGTGCCAGCAGCTTAACCGGCCTTACGGTGAACACCGGGGAGCTGTTTTTT. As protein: CASSLTGLTVNTGELFF.

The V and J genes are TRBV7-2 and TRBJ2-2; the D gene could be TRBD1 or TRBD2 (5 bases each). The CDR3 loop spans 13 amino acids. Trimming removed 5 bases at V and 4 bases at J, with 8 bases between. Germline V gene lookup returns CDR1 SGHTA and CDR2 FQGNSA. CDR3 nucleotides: TGTGCCAGCAGCCGGGGCTTCACCGGGGAGCTGTTTTTT. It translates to CASSRGFTGELFF.

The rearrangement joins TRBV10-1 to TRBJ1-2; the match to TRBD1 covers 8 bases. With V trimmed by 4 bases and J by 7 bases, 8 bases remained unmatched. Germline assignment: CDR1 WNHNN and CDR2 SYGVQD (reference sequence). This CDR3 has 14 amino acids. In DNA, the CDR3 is TGCGCCAGCAGTGTTGGACAGGGAATATTTGGCTACACCTTC. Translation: CASSVGQGIFGYTF.

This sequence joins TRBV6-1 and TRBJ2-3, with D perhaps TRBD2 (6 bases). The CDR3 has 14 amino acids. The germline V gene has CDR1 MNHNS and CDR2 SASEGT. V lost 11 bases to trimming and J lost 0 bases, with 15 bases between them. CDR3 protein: CAHSWDFSTDTQYF. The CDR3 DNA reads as TGTGCCCACTCATGGGACTTCAGCACAGATACGCAGTATTTT.

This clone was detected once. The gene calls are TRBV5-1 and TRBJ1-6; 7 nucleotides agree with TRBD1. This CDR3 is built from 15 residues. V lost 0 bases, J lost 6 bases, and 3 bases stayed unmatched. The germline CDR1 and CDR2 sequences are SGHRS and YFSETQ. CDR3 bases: TGCGCCAGCAGCTTGGAGGGGGCCGGTAATTCACCCCTCCACTTT. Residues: CASSLEGAGNSPLHF.

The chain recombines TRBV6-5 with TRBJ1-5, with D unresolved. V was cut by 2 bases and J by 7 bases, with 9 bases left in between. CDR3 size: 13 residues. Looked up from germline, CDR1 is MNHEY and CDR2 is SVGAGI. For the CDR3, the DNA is TGTGCCAGCAGTTACGAGGGCGTACAGCCCCAGCATTTT. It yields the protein CASSYEGVQPQHF.

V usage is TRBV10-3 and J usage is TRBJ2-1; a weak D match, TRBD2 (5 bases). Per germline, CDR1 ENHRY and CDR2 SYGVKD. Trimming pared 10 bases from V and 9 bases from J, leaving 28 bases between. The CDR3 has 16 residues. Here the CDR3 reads CATLFTTSGYPGEQFF. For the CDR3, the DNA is TGTGCCACCCTTTTTACGACAAGCGGTTACCCGGGTGAGCAGTTCTTC.

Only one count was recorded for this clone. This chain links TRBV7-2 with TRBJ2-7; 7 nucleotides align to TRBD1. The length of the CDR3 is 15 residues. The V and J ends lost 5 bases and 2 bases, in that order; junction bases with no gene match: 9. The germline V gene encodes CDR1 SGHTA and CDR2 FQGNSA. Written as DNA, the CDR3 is TGTGCCAGCAGCACCCGTCCTGACAGGGCCTACGAGCAGTACTTC. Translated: CASSTRPDRAYEQYF. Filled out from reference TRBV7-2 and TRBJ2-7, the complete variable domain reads GAGVSQSPSNKVTEKGKDVELRCDPISGHTALYWYRQSLGQGLEFLIYFQGNSAPDKSGLPSDRFSAERTGGSVSTLTIQRTQQEDSAVYLCASSTRPDRAYEQYFGPGTRLTVT.

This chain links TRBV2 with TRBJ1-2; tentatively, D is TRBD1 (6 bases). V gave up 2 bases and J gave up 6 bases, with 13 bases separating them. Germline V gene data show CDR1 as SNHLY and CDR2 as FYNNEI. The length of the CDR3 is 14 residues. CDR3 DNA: TGTGCCAGCAGTGAACAGGGGCGCAAAGATGGCTACACCTTC. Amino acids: CASSEQGRKDGYTF.

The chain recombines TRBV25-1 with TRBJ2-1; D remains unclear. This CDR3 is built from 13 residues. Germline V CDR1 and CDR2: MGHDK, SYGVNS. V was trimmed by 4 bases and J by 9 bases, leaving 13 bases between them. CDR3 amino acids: CASSGPTDGEQFF. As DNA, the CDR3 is TGTGCCAGCAGTGGGCCTACGGACGGTGAGCAGTTCTTC.

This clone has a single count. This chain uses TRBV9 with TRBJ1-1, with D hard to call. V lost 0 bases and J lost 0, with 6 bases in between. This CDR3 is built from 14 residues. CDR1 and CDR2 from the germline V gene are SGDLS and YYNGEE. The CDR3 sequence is CASSVADMNTEAFF. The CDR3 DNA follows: TGTGCCAGCAGCGTAGCAGACATGAACACTGAAGCTTTCTTT.

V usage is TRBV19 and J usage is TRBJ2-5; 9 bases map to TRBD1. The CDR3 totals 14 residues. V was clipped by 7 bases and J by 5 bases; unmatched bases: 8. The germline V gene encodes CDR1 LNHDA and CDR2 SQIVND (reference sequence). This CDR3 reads CASKGQGQGETQYF. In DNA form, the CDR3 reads TGTGCCAGTAAGGGACAGGGCCAAGGGGAGACCCAGTACTTC. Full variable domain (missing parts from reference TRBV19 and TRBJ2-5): DGGITQSPKYLFRKEGQNVTLSCEQNLNHDAMYWYRQDPGQGLRLIYYSQIVNDFQKGDIAEGYSVSREKKESFPLTVTSAQKNPTAFYLCASKGQGQGETQYFGPGTRLLVL.

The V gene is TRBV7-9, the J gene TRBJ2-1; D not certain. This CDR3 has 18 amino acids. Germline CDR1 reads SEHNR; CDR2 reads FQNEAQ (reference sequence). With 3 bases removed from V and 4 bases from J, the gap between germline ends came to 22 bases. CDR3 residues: CASSFGRYADPTYNEQFF. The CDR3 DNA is TGTGCCAGCAGCTTTGGTCGGTATGCGGACCCAACATACAATGAGCAGTTCTTC.

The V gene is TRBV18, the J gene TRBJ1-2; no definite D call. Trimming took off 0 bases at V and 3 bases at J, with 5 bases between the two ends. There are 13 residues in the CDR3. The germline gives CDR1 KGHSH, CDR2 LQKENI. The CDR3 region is CASSPPVDYGYTF. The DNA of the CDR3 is TGTGCCAGCTCACCACCGGTAGACTATGGCTACACCTTC.

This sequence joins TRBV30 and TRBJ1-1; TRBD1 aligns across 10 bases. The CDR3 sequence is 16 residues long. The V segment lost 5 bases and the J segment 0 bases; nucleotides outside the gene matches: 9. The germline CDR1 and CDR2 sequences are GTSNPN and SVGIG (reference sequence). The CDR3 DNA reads TGTGCCTGGGATGGACAGGGGGGCGGATTGAACACTGAAGCTTTCTTT. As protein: CAWDGQGGGLNTEAFF.

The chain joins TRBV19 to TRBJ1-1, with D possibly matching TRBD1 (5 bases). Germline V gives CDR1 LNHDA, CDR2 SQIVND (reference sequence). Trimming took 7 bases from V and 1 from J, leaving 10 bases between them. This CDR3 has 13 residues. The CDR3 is CASKTAANTEAFF. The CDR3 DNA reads TGTGCCAGTAAGACAGCCGCGAACACTGAAGCTTTCTTT.

The CDR3 DNA is TGTGCCAGCAGTTACTCGAACGGATACAATCAGCCCCAGCATTTT. As protein: CASSYSNGYNQPQHF. The chain couples TRBV6-6 to TRBJ1-5, with unresolved D. Germline lookup yields CDR1 MNHNY and CDR2 SVGAGI (reference sequence). CDR3 size: 15 residues. With 0 bases removed from V and 3 bases from J, the gap between germline ends came to 9 bases.

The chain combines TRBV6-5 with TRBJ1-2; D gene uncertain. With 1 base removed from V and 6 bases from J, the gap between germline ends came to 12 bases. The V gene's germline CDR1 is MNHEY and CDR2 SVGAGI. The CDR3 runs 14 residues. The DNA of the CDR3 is TGTGCCAGCAGTTACTACGAGACGACGGATGGCTACACCTTC. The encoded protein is CASSYYETTDGYTF.

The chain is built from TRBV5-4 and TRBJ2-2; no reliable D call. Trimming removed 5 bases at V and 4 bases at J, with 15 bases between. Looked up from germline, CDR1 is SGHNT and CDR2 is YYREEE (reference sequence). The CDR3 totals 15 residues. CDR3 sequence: CASSTAKMSTGELFF. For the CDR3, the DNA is TGTGCCAGCAGTACAGCAAAAATGAGCACCGGGGAGCTGTTTTTT.